A selection of T cell receptor beta chains follows, all from one sample in a study of patients and donors after allogeneic stem cell transplantation. TCRdb itself ran the RT-PCR reads through MiXCR, one entry per CDR3 protein. The sample lists about 4,100 distinct CDR3 sequences, approximately 25% seen once, with under 20% in the top ten. Source material: blood, either unsorted or a sorted T cell fraction (not recorded which). The receptors derive from a human donor who was either an allogeneic HSCT recipient or a stem cell or donor lymphocyte infusion donor (not recorded which). It is not recorded whose cells these are; they may come from a transplant donor. CDR3s leave out the opening cysteine and the closing phenylalanine or tryptophan. The D gene is left open where the match is weak. Expanded clones get a size class; other rows say once, few or many, or leave the size out.

>TRBV10-1|TRBJ2-2|-|-
ASSVEGTGELF
>TRBV6-1|TRBJ1-1|-|few
ASSPDMWNTEAF
>TRBV5-1|TRBJ1-2|-|-
ASSSGWYGYT
>TRBV27|TRBJ1-6|-|few
ASSLGGEISPLH
>TRBV14|TRBJ2-5|-|-
ASSQEKGSFQETQY
>TRBV11-2|TRBJ2-1|-|-
ASSPEWRQPYNEQF
>TRBV6-5|TRBJ2-3|TRBD2|-
ASSSPTSGGSDTQY
>TRBV7-2|TRBJ2-1|TRBD2|-
ASSFTGGGTYNEQF
>TRBV7-3|TRBJ1-2|-|medium-sized
ASSYGPNYGYT
>TRBV6-5|TRBJ2-1|-|-
ASRDYPDNEQF
>TRBV4-1|TRBJ1-1|-|few
ASSHNDLGMTNTEAF
>TRBV7-9|TRBJ2-7|-|few
ASSPRGLARGEQY
>TRBV6-1|TRBJ2-1|-|few
ASSESWGSYNEQF
>TRBV10-3|TRBJ2-2|-|few
AISDGAPGELF
>TRBV5-6|TRBJ2-1|TRBD1|once
ASSPGQGYEQF
>TRBV25-1|TRBJ2-7|-|-
ASSSDTYEQY
>TRBV5-1|TRBJ2-3|-|-
ASSWSVVGTDTQY
>TRBV6-1|TRBJ1-1|TRBD1|-
ASIQGLTEAF
>TRBV2|TRBJ2-5|-|few
ASCASREETQY
>TRBV6-2/TRBV6-3|TRBJ2-2|-|-
ASSYSTSTGELF
>TRBV4-3|TRBJ1-1|-|few
ASSQGNTYTEAF
>TRBV20-1|TRBJ2-5|TRBD1|-
SATGTGLETQY
>TRBV4-2|TRBJ1-2|TRBD1|-
ASTPLQGPNYGYT
>TRBV5-6|TRBJ2-7|-|medium-sized
ASSYDRHSYEQY
>TRBV7-8|TRBJ1-5|-|-
ASSSGRFQPQH
>TRBV10-3|TRBJ2-3|-|few
AIGREPGTDTQY
>TRBV6-4|TRBJ1-1|TRBD1|few
ASSDEGASEAF
>TRBV4-1|TRBJ2-7|-|-
ASSQEWRAGSYEQY
>TRBV29-1|TRBJ1-2|TRBD1|medium-sized
SARTGYGYT
>TRBV7-6|TRBJ2-1|-|-
ASSLHPGDEQF